This T cell receptor (beta chain) stems from a study of blood T cell repertoires in COVID-19. Assay: immunoSEQ multiplex PCR; the TCRdb copy retains only in-frame clones and omits some. The sample lists 350,000 or so clones; 80% to 90% were seen once. Germline V gene lookup returns CDR1 SGHTA and CDR2 FQGNSA. The V segment lost 5 bases and the J segment 10 bases; nucleotides outside the gene matches: 16. The CDR3 is 15 residues long. The specimen sequenced was peripheral blood. This TCR was sampled from a woman aged 25 to 39 with COVID-19, enrolled during active disease. The rearrangement joins TRBV7-2 to TRBJ2-5; 7 positions match TRBD2. CDR3: CASSANRDLGGGQYF. DNA for the CDR3: TGTGCCAGCAGCGCAAACCGGGACCTCGGCGGGGGCCAGTACTTC.